This TCR beta chain originates from a study of blood T cell repertoires in COVID-19 (dated by TCRdb to 2018 to 2021). Context from the whole study: Samples from collaborators originated in the United States, Italy and Spain and spanned both the acute and convalescent phases of COVID-19. The prospective study material was composed of cDNA or gDNA derived from T cells, B-cell-depleted T cells, or PBMCs. Subjects who had been exposed to COVID-19, were actively infected with it, or had recovered from it provided the deeply sampled blood TCRbeta repertoires that made up the dataset. A freely available public database, intended as a resource for researchers studying the immune response to SARS-CoV-2, is where the repertoires were released. Samples were obtained from the ongoing ImmuneRACE study (first 160 participants) and from about 1,300 subjects provided by 6 global collaborators. Nearly every sample came with metadata listing a de-identified subject ID, COVID-19 status, age in years and sex. HLA class I and class II types, where available, came from metadata supplied by the sample provider rather than from assay-based typing.

With regard to this clone: The antigen this receptor binds is unknown. No quality values exist for individual bases; no much larger clone is one base distant.

TCRbeta CDR3 regions were amplified from genomic DNA using the immunoSEQ Assay, a bias-controlled multiplex PCR. The original methods were these. Within the assay, amplification of reference gene primers was used to estimate how many nucleated cells each sample contained. To quantify the absolute abundance of each unique TCRbeta CDR3 rearrangement, sequence reads were collapsed and filtered. For each sample, productive Simpson clonality was calculated as the square root of Simpson's diversity index over productive rearrangements. TCRdb carries this immuneACCESS record with in-frame sequences only. Its versions omit some clonotypes, under half of them owing to an unresolved V gene in the studies checked, with the rest unexplained. The V and J calls and clone size are taken from that table; D and trimming were inferred from the DNA. Here the sample has about 250,000 clones; over 75% occur a single time. About 9.1% of the sample goes to the ten largest clones.

In the prospective study, participants were about 18 to 95 years old, resided in about two dozen geographic areas of the United States, and were enrolled through a virtual design. In the prospective study, participants were assigned to cohorts based on the clinical history participants reported in a screening survey and a study questionnaire. Each participant in the prospective study had whole blood, serum and a nasopharyngeal or oropharyngeal swab collected by mobile phlebotomists. Over an approximately 2-month period, participants in the prospective study had the option of providing additional blood draws and questionnaires. Before DNA extraction, prospective study blood samples were shipped either frozen or at room temperature. Looking up the germline V gene yields CDR1 SGHTA and CDR2 FQGNSA. V is cut back by 4 bases and J by 13 bases, with 9 bases in the junction unmatched. From the cysteine up to the phenylalanine, the CDR3 has a length of 12 residues. Only the CDR3 region is kept as DNA, spanning 36 bases read in frame from base 1.

The research as a whole found: Clinical and demographic metadata were provided uncurated, with the amount varying by source and participant.

The rearrangement joined TRBV7-2 to TRBJ1-1, with TRBD1 identical over 7 junction bases. Source material: PBMCs or T cells enriched from blood (not recorded which). This TCR was recovered from a woman aged 45-60 years with acute COVID-19. The sequenced DNA is TGTGCCAGCAGCTCCCAGGGACAGAGGGGTTTCTTT. This sequence encodes CASSSQGQRGFF.